This entry is about one T cell receptor beta chain. Its antigen remains unknown. Every sequencing run generated over 160 million TCR-beta sequences from 15-18 subjects. TCRdb re-called the 5' RACE reads through MiXCR, storing one row per CDR3 protein. The table includes about 46,000 distinct CDR3 sequences, roughly 2% detected once. The data derive from a study of neurological immune-mediated disorders. Study-wide points: When grouped phylogenetically, the repertoires of 18 of the 34 multiple sclerosis patients fell together in one related-CDR3 cluster, which is a possible signature.

Germline values: CDR1 SNHLY, CDR2 FYNNEI. V gave up 7 bases and J gave up 2 bases, with 13 bases separating them. The CDR3 extends over 14 amino acids. The sample was PBMCs. This chain connects TRBV2 to TRBJ2-3; D possibly matches TRBD1 or TRBD2 (5 bases each). This TCR derives from a woman between 40 and 50 years old with multiple sclerosis. CDR3 sequence reads: CASIWGTITDTQYF. CDR3 DNA: TGTGCCAGCATCTGGGGGACGATCACAGATACGCAGTATTTT.